These 5 T cell receptor beta chains originate from one sample sequenced in a study of CD8+ T cells in alopecia areata. RNA extraction was followed by reverse transcription into cDNA, which acted as the sequencing template. Some clones are missing from TCRdb's copy, which holds only in-frame ones; the method was immunoSEQ multiplex PCR. The data hold about 23,000 clones, with 40% to 65% observed a single time. Material for sequencing was NKG2D-high CD8+ T cells sorted from blood. The origin of the receptors is a human donor with alopecia areata.

This clone was detected only a few times. The chain combines TRBV27 with TRBJ2-1, with TRBD2 identical over 7 bases. Trimming at V came to 6 bases and at J to 6 bases, leaving 11 bases not matched to a gene. Germline loops: CDR1 MNHEY, CDR2 SMNVEV (reference sequence). The CDR3 length is 15 residues. The CDR3 sequence is CASRPRGEGLNEQFF. In nucleotides, the CDR3 is TGTGCCAGCAGACCTCGGGGGGAGGGCCTCAATGAGCAGTTCTTC.

The chain combines TRBV5-1 with TRBJ2-7; 11 nucleotides agree with TRBD1. Germline lookup yields CDR1 SGHRS and CDR2 YFSETQ. This CDR3 spans 14 amino acids. V trimming: 5 bases; J trimming: 2 bases; junction bases outside the gene matches: 3. In DNA form, the CDR3 reads TGCGCCAGCAGGGCGGGACAGGGGGCCTACGAGCAGTACTTC. Amino acids: CASRAGQGAYEQYF.

This sequence joins TRBV2 and TRBJ2-3; 8 bases match TRBD2. Trimming took 8 bases from V and 1 from J; bases not matched to a gene: 5. Germline V gives CDR1 SNHLY, CDR2 FYNNEI. This CDR3 comprises 14 residues. The CDR3: CASDTSGRTDTQYF. For the CDR3, the DNA is TGTGCCAGCGATACTAGCGGACGCACAGATACGCAGTATTTT.

V gene TRBV7-9 combines with J gene TRBJ1-2; D not certain. Deletions cut 2 bases from V and 2 bases from J, with 0 bases between. This CDR3 has 11 residues. Germline assignment: CDR1 SEHNR and CDR2 FQNEAQ (reference sequence). CDR3 sequence reads: CASSLNYGYTF. In DNA, the CDR3 is TGTGCCAGCAGCTTAAACTATGGCTACACCTTC.

This clone was counted between two and nine times. The CDR3 loop is CASSIDPQVASYEQYF. The CDR3 region has the DNA TGTGCCAGCAGCATCGACCCACAAGTAGCCTCCTACGAGCAGTACTTC. V is TRBV28 and J is TRBJ2-7, with D unclear. The CDR3 loop spans 16 amino acids. Per the germline V gene, CDR1 is MDHEN and CDR2 is SYDVKM. V lost 6 bases, J lost 0 bases, and 18 bases lay in between.